A selection of T cell receptor beta chains follows, all from one sample in a study of T-cell reconstitution after alpha-beta-depleted transplantation in children. Via MiXCR, TCRdb re-called the PCR reads, giving one row per CDR3 protein. This sample carries just under 350,000 distinct CDR3 sequences, about 17% of them seen once, and the ten largest clones take around two fifths. The sample was PBMCs, mostly from graft donor cells, taken 360 days after TCRalphabeta/CD19-depleted stem cell transplant. The receptor set was obtained from a male patient aged 2 to 9 who had a stem cell transplant for acute lymphoblastic leukemia, so the T cells may come from the graft donor. The CDR3 runs from the conserved cysteine through the conserved F or W. A D gene is named only where the DNA matches it firmly. Part of the rows lack a size; the others show once, few, many or a class for expanded clones.

J | D | size | V | CDR3 | DNA
TRBJ1-3 | . | . | TRBV20-1 | CSARVKSGNTIYF | TGCAGTGCTAGAGTAAAGTCTGGAAACACCATATATTTT
TRBJ2-5 | . | few | TRBV29-1 | CSVVLGTAKGTQYF | TGCAGCGTTGTCCTCGGGACTGCCAAGGGGACCCAGTACTTC
TRBJ2-1 | TRBD2 | many | TRBV4-1 | CASRRGLAENNEQFF | TGCGCCAGCAGACGGGGACTAGCGGAAAACAATGAGCAGTTCTTC
TRBJ1-5 | . | . | TRBV10-3 | CAIRPGGTSNQPQHF | TGTGCCATCAGACCCGGGGGCACTAGCAATCAGCCCCAGCATTTT
TRBJ2-3 | . | few | TRBV28 | CASSSDSYTQYF | TGTGCCAGCAGTTCCGACTCTTATACGCAGTATTTT
TRBJ2-1 | TRBD1 | few | TRBV14 | CASSQPQASGGAHNEQFF | TGTGCCAGCAGCCAGCCCCAGGCTTCAGGGGGCGCACACAATGAGCAGTTCTTC
TRBJ2-5 | . | . | TRBV20-1 | CSTTYMETQYF | TGCAGTACCACATACATGGAGACCCAGTACTTC
TRBJ1-5 | . | few | TRBV12-3/TRBV12-4 | CASSLARALAYSNQPQHF | TGTGCCAGCAGTTTAGCCAGGGCGCTTGCTTATAGCAATCAGCCCCAGCATTTT
TRBJ2-1 | . | few | TRBV9 | CASSVAGEGYNEQFF | TGTGCCAGCAGCGTAGCGGGAGAGGGTTACAATGAGCAGTTCTTC
TRBJ2-5 | . | few | TRBV12-3/TRBV12-4 | CASSFRPRQDLQETQYF | TGTGCCAGCAGTTTTCGACCCAGACAGGACCTTCAAGAGACCCAGTACTTC
TRBJ2-1 | TRBD2 | many | TRBV12-3/TRBV12-4 | CASSLVLPGLAGRSSYNEQFF | TGTGCCAGCAGTTTAGTACTCCCGGGACTAGCGGGTCGGAGCTCCTACAATGAGCAGTTCTTC
TRBJ2-5 | . | few | TRBV7-9 | CASSPLGRIQETQYF | TGTGCCAGCAGCCCCTTGGGACGGATCCAAGAGACCCAGTACTTC
TRBJ1-1 | . | . | TRBV20-1 | CSAPNLDGNTEAFF | TGCAGTGCTCCAAACCTGGACGGAAACACTGAAGCTTTCTTT
TRBJ2-3 | . | . | TRBV11-2 | CASTPIPSTDTQYF | TGTGCCAGCACCCCGATTCCCAGTACAGATACGCAGTATTTT
TRBJ2-1 | TRBD1 | many | TRBV12-3/TRBV12-4 | CASSLVQGSYNEQFF | TGTGCCAGCAGTTTAGTACAGGGGTCTTACAATGAGCAGTTCTTC
TRBJ2-7 | TRBD2 | . | TRBV4-3 | CASSQVIRVGTSGSYEQYF | TGCGCCAGCAGCCAAGTGATAAGGGTTGGAACTAGCGGGAGCTACGAGCAGTACTTC
TRBJ2-1 | . | . | TRBV4-1 | CASSHILGVGYNEQFF | TGCGCCAGCAGCCACATACTAGGGGTCGGCTACAATGAGCAGTTCTTC
TRBJ2-3 | . | . | TRBV10-2 | CASSGPGRTDTQYF | TGCGCCAGCAGTGGCCCAGGGAGAACAGATACGCAGTATTTT
TRBJ1-5 | . | few | TRBV28 | CASSLVGSLTQHF | TGTGCCAGCAGTTTGGTTGGGTCCTTGACCCAGCATTTT
TRBJ2-1 | TRBD2 | . | TRBV27 | CASSQPPSGRARENYNEQFF | TGTGCCAGCAGTCAACCGCCCAGCGGGAGGGCCAGAGAGAATTACAATGAGCAGTTCTTC
TRBJ2-1 | . | once | TRBV27 | CASSLEWRYSYNEQFF | TGTGCCAGCAGTTTAGAATGGCGCTACTCCTACAATGAGCAGTTCTTC
TRBJ2-3 | TRBD2 | . | TRBV14 | CASSQDWTSSDTQYF | TGTGCCAGCAGCCAAGATTGGACTAGCTCAGATACGCAGTATTTT
TRBJ2-7 | . | . | TRBV7-6 | CASSLVSGLQGEQYF | TGTGCCAGCAGCTTAGTCAGCGGGCTCCAGGGCGAGCAGTACTTC
TRBJ2-1 | TRBD2 | few | TRBV12-3/TRBV12-4 | CASSFELAGDNEQFF | TGTGCCAGCAGTTTCGAACTAGCGGGAGACAATGAGCAGTTCTTC
TRBJ2-7 | . | . | TRBV29-1 | CSVEETNGAYEQYF | TGCAGCGTTGAGGAGACCAACGGAGCTTACGAGCAGTACTTC
TRBJ2-6 | TRBD1 | . | TRBV6-5 | CASSRQGRSGANVLTF | TGTGCCAGCAGTCGACAGGGCCGCTCTGGGGCCAACGTCCTGACTTTC
TRBJ2-1 | . | . | TRBV6-1 | CASSERSGPYNEQFF | TGTGCCAGCAGTGAAAGGAGCGGGCCCTACAATGAGCAGTTCTTC